Shown below are 21 T cell receptor beta chains from a single sample sequenced in a study of CD8 T cells in Susac syndrome. The RNA, roughly 0.45 to 1 ug, was put through reverse transcription using random hexamers. TCRdb called the immunoSEQ multiplex PCR reads again in MiXCR, with one record for every CDR3 protein. The sample lists roughly 200,000 distinct CDR3 sequences; roughly 90% were seen once. Sequenced input: CD4+ T cells from PBMCs. Receptors were obtained from a human donor with Susac syndrome.

V is TRBV20-1 and J is TRBJ1-2; TRBD1 is a possible D gene (6 bases). V gave up 6 bases and J gave up 3 bases, with 14 bases separating them. The CDR3 totals 13 residues. Germline V gene sequence: CDR1 DFQATT, CDR2 SNEGSKA (reference sequence). CDR3 sequence (DNA): TGCAGTGCAATCCGGACAGAGGACTATGGCTACACCTTC. Its translation: CSAIRTEDYGYTF.

The chain carries TRBV28 and TRBJ2-7, with a tentative D call TRBD2 (6 bases). CDR1 and CDR2 (germline): MDHEN, SYDVKM. There are 13 residues in the CDR3. V was cut by 7 bases and J by 5 bases, with 15 bases left in between. In nucleotides, the CDR3 is TGTGCCAGCACCCCGGGACTCCCCAACGAGCAGTACTTC. Amino acids: CASTPGLPNEQYF.

V gene TRBV15 combines with J gene TRBJ2-7; 7 bases line up with TRBD1. CDR3 size: 15 residues. CDR1 and CDR2 from the germline V gene are LNHNV and YYDKDF (reference sequence). V trimming: 3 bases; J trimming: 0 bases; junction bases outside the gene matches: 5. The CDR3 sequence: CATSSWTGFSYEQYF. In nucleotides, the CDR3 is TGTGCCACCAGCAGCTGGACAGGATTCTCCTACGAGCAGTACTTC.

In its sample, this clonotype was seen once. CDR3: CASSLGSPYSNQPQHF. The CDR3, as DNA: TGTGCCAGCAGCCTGGGGAGCCCATATAGCAATCAGCCCCAGCATTTT. V usage is TRBV6-1 and J usage is TRBJ1-5; no definite D call. Germline V CDR1 and CDR2: MNHNS, SASEGT. V lost 6 bases, J lost 0 bases, and 15 bases lay in between. This CDR3 comprises 16 residues.

This chain uses TRBV5-1 with TRBJ2-7; perhaps TRBD2 as D (5 bases). Looked up from germline, CDR1 is SGHRS and CDR2 is YFSETQ. V lost 1 base, J lost 5 bases, and 13 bases lay in between. This CDR3 has 14 residues. The CDR3 loop reads CASSLTEGKNEQYF. In nucleotides, the CDR3 is TGCGCCAGCAGCTTGACCGAGGGCAAGAACGAGCAGTACTTC.

The genes are TRBV5-1 and TRBJ2-5, with D possibly being TRBD2 (6 bases). The germline V gene encodes CDR1 SGHRS and CDR2 YFSETQ. The CDR3 runs 15 residues. Trimming stripped 4 bases from V and 5 bases from J, with 18 bases between. CDR3 amino acids: CASSKILTSRETQYF. The DNA for the CDR3 is TGCGCCAGCAGCAAGATACTGACTAGTCGGGAGACCCAGTACTTC.

V and J are TRBV6-2 or TRBV6-3 and TRBJ2-5; no reliable D call. Per germline, CDR1 MNHEY and CDR2 SVGEGT. CDR3 size: 14 residues. V gave up 4 bases and J gave up 5 bases, with 14 bases separating them. CDR3 loop: CASSSIRALETQYF. The CDR3 nucleotides are TGTGCCAGCAGTTCCATACGGGCTTTGGAGACCCAGTACTTC.

This clonotype was detected only a few times. The chain combines TRBV3-1 with TRBJ1-5, with no clear D. Germline-derived CDR1 and CDR2 are LGHDT and YNNKEL (reference sequence). This CDR3 has 13 amino acids. V was shortened by 1 base and J by 2 bases, with 3 bases between the two germline ends. The CDR3 DNA reads TGTGCCAGCAGCCAAGGTGGCAATCAGCCCCAGCATTTT. Protein: CASSQGGNQPQHF. Based on the CDR3 plus reference TRBV3-1 and TRBJ1-5, the full variable domain is DTAVSQTPKYLVTQMGNDKSIKCEQNLGHDTMYWYKQDSKKFLKIMFSYNNKELIINETVPNRFSPKSPDKAHLNLHINSLELGDSAVYFCASSQGGNQPQHFGDGTRLSIL.

The V and J genes are TRBV7-9 and TRBJ2-3; D unresolved. V lost 2 bases, J lost 1 base, and 7 bases lay in between. Germline assignment: CDR1 SEHNR and CDR2 FQNEAQ (reference sequence). This CDR3 has 14 residues. The CDR3 nucleotides read TGTGCCAGCAGCTTACTGCAAGGCACAGATACGCAGTATTTT. This translates into CASSLLQGTDTQYF.

The rearrangement joins TRBV11-2 to TRBJ2-2; unclear D gene. The CDR3 runs 12 residues. V was shortened by 5 bases and J by 3 bases, with 4 bases between the two germline ends. CDR1 SGHAT and CDR2 FQNNGV come from the germline V gene. The DNA for the CDR3 is TGTGCCAGCAGCGTTTACACCGGGGAGCTGTTTTTT. Protein: CASSVYTGELFF.

The gene calls are TRBV5-6 and TRBJ1-1, with a possible D match to TRBD1 (5 bases). Germline V CDR1 and CDR2: SGHDT, YYEEEE. The CDR3 has 18 residues. With 4 bases removed from V and 3 bases from J, the gap between germline ends came to 25 bases. This chain's CDR3 is CASSPLTGVRSTDTEAFF. CDR3 DNA sequence: TGTGCCAGCAGCCCGCTCACGGGGGTCCGAAGCACGGACACTGAAGCTTTCTTT. Looking up the rest from reference TRBV5-6 and TRBJ1-1 gives the full variable domain: DAGVTQSPTHLIKTRGQQVTLRCSPKSGHDTVSWYQQALGQGPQFIFQYYEEEERQRGNFPDRFSGHQFPNYSSELNVNALLLGDSALYLCASSPLTGVRSTDTEAFFGQGTRLTVV.

This clonotype was seen only once. The V and J genes are TRBV5-4 and TRBJ2-1; D possibly corresponds to TRBD2 (5 bases). CDR1 is SGHNT, CDR2 YYREEE, per germline (reference sequence). Trimming removed 4 bases at V and 4 bases at J, with 18 bases between. The CDR3 is 16 amino acids. In DNA form, the CDR3 reads TGTGCCAGCAGCGCCGGTGGAGCGGAGACTTACAATGAGCAGTTCTTC. The encoded protein is CASSAGGAETYNEQFF.

The genes are TRBV27 and TRBJ1-4, with D hard to call. The CDR3 is 15 residues long. The ends were cut back, 1 base at V and 0 bases at J, with 6 bases in the middle. Germline lookup yields CDR1 MNHEY and CDR2 SMNVEV (reference sequence). DNA for the CDR3: TGTGCCAGCAGTTTATTAAGGGCAACTAATGAAAAACTGTTTTTT. Its protein is CASSLLRATNEKLFF. The full variable domain, its missing parts supplied by reference TRBV27 and TRBJ1-4, is EAQVTQNPRYLITVTGKKLTVTCSQNMNHEYMSWYRQDPGLGLRQIYYSMNVEVTDKGDVPEGYKVSRKEKRNFPLILESPSPNQTSLYFCASSLLRATNEKLFFGSGTQLSVL.

The V gene is TRBV6-5, the J gene TRBJ1-1; TRBD1 matches 8 bases. The CDR3 consists of 15 residues. V dropped 0 bases and J dropped 4; count of bases not matched to a gene: 4. CDR1 and CDR2 (germline): MNHEY, SVGAGI. The CDR3 DNA reads TGTGCCAGCAGTTACTCGATCACAGGGGGCACTGAAGCTTTCTTT. Encoded protein: CASSYSITGGTEAFF.

The chain combines TRBV11-2 with TRBJ2-2; D perhaps matches TRBD1 (6 bases). There are 17 residues in the CDR3. Trimming removed 5 bases from V and 7 bases from J, with 23 bases in between. Germline V gives CDR1 SGHAT, CDR2 FQNNGV. The CDR3 bases are TGTGCCAGCAGCAACGAAAGAGTTTACCAGGGGAACGGGGAGCTGTTTTTT. This encodes CASSNERVYQGNGELFF.

The chain joins TRBV20-1 to TRBJ1-3, with a weak D call TRBD1 (6 bases). With 0 bases removed from V and 3 bases from J, the gap between germline ends came to 12 bases. CDR1 is DFQATT, CDR2 SNEGSKA, per germline (reference sequence). CDR3 length: 15 residues. The CDR3 loop reads CSARDLAGVGNTIYF. The CDR3, as DNA: TGCAGTGCTAGAGATCTGGCAGGGGTTGGAAACACCATATATTTT.

This clonotype occurred a few times. CDR3 loop: CASSQDQGGNYGYTF. CDR3 bases: TGTGCCAGCAGCCAAGATCAAGGGGGCAACTATGGCTACACCTTC. J is TRBJ1-2 and V is TRBV4-2, with 7 bases aligning to TRBD1. The CDR3 is 15 amino acids. The germline V gene encodes CDR1 LGHNA and CDR2 YNFKEQ. V lost 0 bases to trimming and J lost 2 bases; unmatched junction nucleotides: 3.

This clonotype was detected only once. The chain employs TRBV4-1 and TRBJ2-2, with D unresolved. Deletions cut 6 bases from V and 1 base from J, with 12 bases between. Germline-derived CDR1 and CDR2 are MGHRA and YSYEKL. The length of the CDR3 is 15 residues. DNA for the CDR3: TGCGCCAGCAGGAACGAATTACAGAACACCGGGGAGCTGTTTTTT. Translating gives CASRNELQNTGELFF.

J is TRBJ2-7 and V is TRBV6-1; the D is unclear. Germline V gene data show CDR1 as MNHNS and CDR2 as SASEGT. This CDR3 spans 14 amino acids. Trimming removed 6 bases at V and 6 bases at J, with 18 bases between. The CDR3 sequence is CASRLPWSDSEQYF. The CDR3 DNA reads TGTGCCAGCAGATTACCTTGGAGCGATAGCGAGCAGTACTTC.

The rearrangement links TRBV2 to TRBJ1-5, with D unresolved. The CDR3 is made up of 14 amino acids. Germline V lookup: CDR1 SNHLY, CDR2 FYNNEI. The V end lost 6 bases, the J end lost 0 bases, and 9 bases lay between the germline ends. The CDR3 sequence is CASRRTDSNQPQHF. The CDR3 DNA follows: TGTGCCAGCAGACGGACCGATAGCAATCAGCCCCAGCATTTT.

The V call is TRBV27, the J call TRBJ1-2; 9 bases are a match to TRBD1. Trimming cost V 4 bases and J 8 bases; bases outside gene matches: 14. The germline gives CDR1 MNHEY, CDR2 SMNVEV (reference sequence). This CDR3 is 16 amino acids long. The CDR3 DNA is TGTGCCAGCAGTTCCAAACCCGGGACAGGGTTCAGAGGCTACACCTTC. Its translation: CASSSKPGTGFRGYTF.